The TCR beta chain under discussion was sequenced for a study of cytomegalovirus exposure and HLA in healthy donors. Study details: Of all 400 or so donors who were genotyped, roughly 81% belonged to the Caucasian-associated ancestry cluster. Study conclusions and caveats: In vitro confirmation showed a few CMV-associated chains to be CMV antigen specific.

Germline V CDR1 and CDR2: MNHEY, SMNVEV (reference sequence). V lost 6 bases to trimming and J lost 2 bases, with 6 bases between them. This CDR3 has 12 residues. For this clone: What it recognizes is unknown.

It was with 60 Vbeta and 13 Jbeta primers that the PCR ran. The table came from immunoSEQ multiplex PCR; TCRdb's copy has only in-frame clones and leaves some out. The sample carries under 150,000 clones, 82% recorded once. This chain links TRBV27 with TRBJ2-3; the D is unclear. The source is a male donor in good health and CMV-seronegative. The sample taken for sequencing was PBMCs. CDR3 DNA sequence: TGTGCCAGCAGCCAAAACACAGATACGCAGTATTTT. The encoded protein is CASSQNTDTQYF.